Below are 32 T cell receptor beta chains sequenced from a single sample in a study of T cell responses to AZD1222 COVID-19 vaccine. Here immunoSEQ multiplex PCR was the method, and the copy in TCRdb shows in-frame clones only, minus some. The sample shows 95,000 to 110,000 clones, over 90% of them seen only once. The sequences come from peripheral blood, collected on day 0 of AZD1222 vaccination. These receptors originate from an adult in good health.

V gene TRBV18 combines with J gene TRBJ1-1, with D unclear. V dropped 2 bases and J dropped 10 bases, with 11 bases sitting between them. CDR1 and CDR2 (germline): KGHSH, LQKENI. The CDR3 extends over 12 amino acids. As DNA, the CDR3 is TGTGCCAGCTCACCAACCCCGGATGGAGCTTTCTTT. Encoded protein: CASSPTPDGAFF.

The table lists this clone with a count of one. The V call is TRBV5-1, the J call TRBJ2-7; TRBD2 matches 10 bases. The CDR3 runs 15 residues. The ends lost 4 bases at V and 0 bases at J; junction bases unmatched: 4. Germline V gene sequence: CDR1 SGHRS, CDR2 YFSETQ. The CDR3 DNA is TGCGCCAGCAGCACGGGACTAGCGAACTCCTACGAGCAGTACTTC. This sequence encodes CASSTGLANSYEQYF. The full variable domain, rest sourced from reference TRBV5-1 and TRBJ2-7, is KAGVTQTPRYLIKTRGQQVTLSCSPISGHRSVSWYQQTPGQGLQFLFEYFSETQRNKGNFPGRFSGRQFSNSRSEMNVSTLELGDSALYLCASSTGLANSYEQYFGPGTRLTVT.

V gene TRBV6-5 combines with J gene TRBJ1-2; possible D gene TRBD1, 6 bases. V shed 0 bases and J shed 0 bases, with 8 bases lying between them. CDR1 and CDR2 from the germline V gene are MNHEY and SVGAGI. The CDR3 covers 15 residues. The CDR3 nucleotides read TGTGCCAGCAGTTACTCGGGACACACTAACTATGGCTACACCTTC. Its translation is CASSYSGHTNYGYTF.

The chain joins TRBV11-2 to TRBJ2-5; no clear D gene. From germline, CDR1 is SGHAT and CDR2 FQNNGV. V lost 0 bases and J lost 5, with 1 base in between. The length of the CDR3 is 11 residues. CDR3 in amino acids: CASSLEETQYF. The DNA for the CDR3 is TGTGCCAGCAGCTTAGAGGAGACCCAGTACTTC.

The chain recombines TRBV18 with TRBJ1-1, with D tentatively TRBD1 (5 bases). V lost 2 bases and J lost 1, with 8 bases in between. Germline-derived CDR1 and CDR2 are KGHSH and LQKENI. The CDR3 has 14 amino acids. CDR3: CASSPSGRNTEAFF. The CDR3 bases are TGTGCCAGCTCACCATCGGGGCGGAACACTGAAGCTTTCTTT.

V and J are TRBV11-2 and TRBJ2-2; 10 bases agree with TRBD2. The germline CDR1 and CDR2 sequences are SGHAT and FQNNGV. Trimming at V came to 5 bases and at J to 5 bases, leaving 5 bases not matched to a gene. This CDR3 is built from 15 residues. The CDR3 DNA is TGTGCCAGCAGCCTAGCGGGAGTCCAGACCGGGGAGCTGTTTTTT. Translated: CASSLAGVQTGELFF.

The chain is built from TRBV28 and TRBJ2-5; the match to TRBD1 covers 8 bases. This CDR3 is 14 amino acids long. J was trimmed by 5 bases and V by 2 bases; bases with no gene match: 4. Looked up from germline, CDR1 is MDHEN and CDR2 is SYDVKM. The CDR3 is CASSLPGGQETQYF. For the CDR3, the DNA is TGTGCCAGCAGTTTACCAGGGGGCCAGGAGACCCAGTACTTC.

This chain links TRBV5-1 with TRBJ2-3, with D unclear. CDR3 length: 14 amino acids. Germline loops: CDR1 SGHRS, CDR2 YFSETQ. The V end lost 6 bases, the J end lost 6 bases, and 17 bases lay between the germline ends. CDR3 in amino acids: CASTFSPSFDTQYF. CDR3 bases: TGCGCCAGCACCTTTTCCCCTTCGTTTGATACGCAGTATTTT.

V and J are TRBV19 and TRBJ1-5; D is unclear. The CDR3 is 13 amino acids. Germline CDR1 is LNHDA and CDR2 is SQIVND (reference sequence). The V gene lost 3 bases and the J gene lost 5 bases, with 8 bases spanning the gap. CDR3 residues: CASSMAGYQPQHF. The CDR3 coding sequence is TGTGCCAGTAGTATGGCGGGGTATCAGCCCCAGCATTTT.

CDR3 nucleotides: TGTGCCAGCAGTAAAACGACAGGGGCGGGAGAGACCCAGTACTTC. Translation gives CASSKTTGAGETQYF. The rearrangement uses TRBV28 and TRBJ2-5; 8 bases fit TRBD1. This CDR3 spans 15 amino acids. Trimming cost V 5 bases and J 4 bases; bases outside gene matches: 9. CDR1 is MDHEN, CDR2 SYDVKM, per germline.

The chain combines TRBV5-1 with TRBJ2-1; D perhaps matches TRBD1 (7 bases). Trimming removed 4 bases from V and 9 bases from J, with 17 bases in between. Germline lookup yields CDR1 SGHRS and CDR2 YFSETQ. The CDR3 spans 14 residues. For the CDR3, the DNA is TGCGCCAGCAGCCCGAAGGAGGGGGCAAGTGAGCAGTTCTTC. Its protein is CASSPKEGASEQFF.

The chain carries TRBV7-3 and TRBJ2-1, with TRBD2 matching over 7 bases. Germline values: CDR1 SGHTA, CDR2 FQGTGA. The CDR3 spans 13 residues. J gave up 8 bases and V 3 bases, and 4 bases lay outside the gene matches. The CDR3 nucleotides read TGTGCCAGCAGCTTGGTAGGGAGGGATGAGCAGTTCTTC. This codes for CASSLVGRDEQFF. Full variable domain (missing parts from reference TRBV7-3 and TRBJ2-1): GAGVSQTPSNKVTEKGKYVELRCDPISGHTALYWYRQSLGQGPEFLIYFQGTGAADDSGLPNDRFFAVRPEGSVSTLKIQRTERGDSAVYLCASSLVGRDEQFFGPGTRLTVL.

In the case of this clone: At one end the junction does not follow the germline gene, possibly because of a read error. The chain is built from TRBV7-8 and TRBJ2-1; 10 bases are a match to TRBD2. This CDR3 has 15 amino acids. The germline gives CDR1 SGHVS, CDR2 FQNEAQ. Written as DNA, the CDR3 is TGTGCCAGCAGCCTAGCTCTAGCGGGAGCAGGTGAGCAGTTCTTC. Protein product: CASSLALAGAGEQFF.

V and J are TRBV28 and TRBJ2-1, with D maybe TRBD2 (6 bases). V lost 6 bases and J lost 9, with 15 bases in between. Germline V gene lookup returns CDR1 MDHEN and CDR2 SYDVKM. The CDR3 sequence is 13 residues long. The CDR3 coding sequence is TGTGCCAGCAGGGGAGGTCTGGGGAGTGAGCAGTTCTTC. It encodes CASRGGLGSEQFF. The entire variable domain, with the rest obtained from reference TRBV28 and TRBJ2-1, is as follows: DVKVTQSSRYLVKRTGEKVFLECVQDMDHENMFWYRQDPGLGLRLIYFSYDVKMKEKGDIPEGYSVSREKKERFSLILESASTNQTSMYLCASRGGLGSEQFFGPGTRLTVL.

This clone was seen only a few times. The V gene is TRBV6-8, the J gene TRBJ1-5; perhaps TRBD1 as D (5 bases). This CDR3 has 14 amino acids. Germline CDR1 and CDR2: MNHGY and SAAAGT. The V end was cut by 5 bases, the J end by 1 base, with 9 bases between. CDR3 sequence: CASSREGSNQPQHF. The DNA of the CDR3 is TGTGCCAGCAGTCGTGAGGGGAGCAATCAGCCCCAGCATTTT.

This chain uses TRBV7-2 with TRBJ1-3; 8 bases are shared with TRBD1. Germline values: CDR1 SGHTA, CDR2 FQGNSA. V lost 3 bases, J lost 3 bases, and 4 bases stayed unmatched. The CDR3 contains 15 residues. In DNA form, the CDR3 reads TGTGCCAGCAGCTTTGGGACAGGACGTGGAAACACCATATATTTT. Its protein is CASSFGTGRGNTIYF.

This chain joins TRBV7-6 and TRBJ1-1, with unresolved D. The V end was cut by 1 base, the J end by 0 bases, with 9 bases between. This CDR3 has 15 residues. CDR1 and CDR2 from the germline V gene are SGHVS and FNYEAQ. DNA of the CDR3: TGTGCCAGCAGCTTAGAACAGATCATGAACACTGAAGCTTTCTTT. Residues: CASSLEQIMNTEAFF.

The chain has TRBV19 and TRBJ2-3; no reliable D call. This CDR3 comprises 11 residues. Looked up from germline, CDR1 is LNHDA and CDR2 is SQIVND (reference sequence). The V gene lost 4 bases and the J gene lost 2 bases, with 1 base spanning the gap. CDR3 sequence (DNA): TGTGCCAGTAGTACCACAGATACGCAGTATTTT. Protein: CASSTTDTQYF.

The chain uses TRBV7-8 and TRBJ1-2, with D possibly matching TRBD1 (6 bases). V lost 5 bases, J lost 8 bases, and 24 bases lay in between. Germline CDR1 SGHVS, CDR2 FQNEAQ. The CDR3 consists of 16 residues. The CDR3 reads CASSGTPGALTGGYTF. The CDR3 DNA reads TGTGCCAGCAGCGGTACGCCAGGGGCTCTGACGGGGGGCTACACCTTC.

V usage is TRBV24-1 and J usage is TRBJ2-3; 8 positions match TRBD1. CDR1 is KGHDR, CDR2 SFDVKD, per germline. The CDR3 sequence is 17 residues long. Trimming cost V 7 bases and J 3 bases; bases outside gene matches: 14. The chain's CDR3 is CATSDPGTGALTDTQYF. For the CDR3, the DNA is TGTGCCACCAGCGATCCCGGGACAGGTGCCCTGACAGATACGCAGTATTTT.

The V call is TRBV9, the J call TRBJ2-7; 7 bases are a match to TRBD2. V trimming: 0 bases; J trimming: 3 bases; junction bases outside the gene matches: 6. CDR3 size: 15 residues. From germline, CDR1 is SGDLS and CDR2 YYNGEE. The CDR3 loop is CASSVEGGRDYEQYF. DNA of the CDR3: TGTGCCAGCAGCGTAGAAGGCGGGAGAGACTACGAGCAGTACTTC.

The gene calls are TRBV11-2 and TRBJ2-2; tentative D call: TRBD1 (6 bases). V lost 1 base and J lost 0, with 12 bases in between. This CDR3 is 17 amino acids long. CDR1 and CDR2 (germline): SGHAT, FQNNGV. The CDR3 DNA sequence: TGTGCCAGCAGCTTAGTCATGGGACAAGCGAACACCGGGGAGCTGTTTTTT. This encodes CASSLVMGQANTGELFF. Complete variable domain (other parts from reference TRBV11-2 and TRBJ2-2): EAGVAQSPRYKIIEKRQSVAFWCNPISGHATLYWYQQILGQGPKLLIQFQNNGVVDDSQLPKDRFSAERLKGVDSTLKIQPAKLEDSAVYLCASSLVMGQANTGELFFGEGSRLTVL.

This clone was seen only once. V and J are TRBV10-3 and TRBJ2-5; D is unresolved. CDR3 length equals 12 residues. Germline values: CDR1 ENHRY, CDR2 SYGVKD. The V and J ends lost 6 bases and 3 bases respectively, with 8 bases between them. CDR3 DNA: TGTGCCATCAGCGGCAGCAAAGAGACCCAGTACTTC. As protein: CAISGSKETQYF.

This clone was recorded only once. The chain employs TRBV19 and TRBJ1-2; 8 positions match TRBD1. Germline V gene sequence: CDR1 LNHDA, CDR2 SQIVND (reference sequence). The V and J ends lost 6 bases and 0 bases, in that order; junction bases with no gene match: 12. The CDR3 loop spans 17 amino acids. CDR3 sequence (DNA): TGTGCCAGTAGGAGCCGCAGGGGGCTAAGCCCTAACTATGGCTACACCTTC. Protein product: CASRSRRGLSPNYGYTF.

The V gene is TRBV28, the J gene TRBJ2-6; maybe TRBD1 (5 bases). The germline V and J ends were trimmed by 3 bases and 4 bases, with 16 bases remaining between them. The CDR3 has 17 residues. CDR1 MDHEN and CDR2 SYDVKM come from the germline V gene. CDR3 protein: CASSFSRENLGANVLTF. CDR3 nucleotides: TGTGCCAGCAGTTTTTCCAGGGAAAATTTAGGGGCCAACGTCCTGACTTTC.

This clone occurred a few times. The CDR3: CAIREGQGAVEQYF. CDR3 coding DNA: TGTGCCATCAGGGAGGGACAGGGGGCTGTCGAGCAGTACTTC. The chain combines TRBV10-3 with TRBJ2-7; 12 bases align to TRBD1. The V segment lost 6 bases and the J segment 6 bases; nucleotides outside the gene matches: 6. Germline CDR1 ENHRY, CDR2 SYGVKD. The length of the CDR3 is 14 residues.

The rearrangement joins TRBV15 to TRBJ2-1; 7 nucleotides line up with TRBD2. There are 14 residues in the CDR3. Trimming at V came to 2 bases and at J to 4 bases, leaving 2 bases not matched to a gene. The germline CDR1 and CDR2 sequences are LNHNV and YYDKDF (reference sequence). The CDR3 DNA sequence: TGTGCCACCAGCAGAAGAGCGGGGTACAATGAGCAGTTCTTC. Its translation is CATSRRAGYNEQFF.

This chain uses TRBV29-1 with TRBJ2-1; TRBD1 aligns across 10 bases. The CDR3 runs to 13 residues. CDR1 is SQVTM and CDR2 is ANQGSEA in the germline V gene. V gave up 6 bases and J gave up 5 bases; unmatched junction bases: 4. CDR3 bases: TGCAGCGTCGACAGGGGGCTCAACAATGAGCAGTTCTTC. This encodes CSVDRGLNNEQFF.

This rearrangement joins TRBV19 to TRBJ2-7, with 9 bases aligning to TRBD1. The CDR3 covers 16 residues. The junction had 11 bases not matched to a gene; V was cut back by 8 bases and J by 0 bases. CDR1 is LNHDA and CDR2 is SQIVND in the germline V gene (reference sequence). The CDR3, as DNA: TGTGCCAGTTCCCGGGCAGGACAGGGGAACTCCTACGAGCAGTACTTC. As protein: CASSRAGQGNSYEQYF.

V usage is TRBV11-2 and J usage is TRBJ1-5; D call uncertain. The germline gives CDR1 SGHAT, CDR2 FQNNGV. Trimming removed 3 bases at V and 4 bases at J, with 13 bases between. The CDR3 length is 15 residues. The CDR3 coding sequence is TGTGCCAGCAGCTTGACTGATTCCCCGAATCAGCCCCAGCATTTT. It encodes CASSLTDSPNQPQHF.

The CDR3 is CASSSPRSQEKFF. The CDR3, as DNA: TGTGCCAGCAGCTCACCGCGGAGCCAGGAGAAGTTCTTC. The J gene is TRBJ2-1, the V gene TRBV7-9; D is undetermined. CDR1 SEHNR and CDR2 FQNEAQ come from the germline V gene (reference sequence). Trimming stripped 4 bases from V and 14 bases from J, with 18 bases between. CDR3 length: 13 amino acids.

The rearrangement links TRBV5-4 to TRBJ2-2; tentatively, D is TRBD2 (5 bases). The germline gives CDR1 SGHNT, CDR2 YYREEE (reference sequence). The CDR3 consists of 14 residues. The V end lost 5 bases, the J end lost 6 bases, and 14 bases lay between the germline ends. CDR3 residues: CASSIGLVPGELFF. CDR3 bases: TGTGCCAGCAGTATAGGACTCGTTCCCGGGGAGCTGTTTTTT.